Shown below are 17 T cell receptor beta chains from a single sample sequenced in a study of cytomegalovirus exposure and HLA in healthy donors (dated by TCRdb to about 2017). The method behind the library was the immunoSEQ multiplex PCR assay. In its TCRdb copy, this immuneACCESS table keeps in-frame sequences only and misses some clones. Where compared with another copy, unresolved V genes explain less than half of these, and the others have no known cause. The table for this sample lists about 130,000 clones; 89% of them were counted only once. Of the sample, around 3.5% is held by the ten largest clones. What was sequenced was PBMCs. The receptors stem from a man aged 30 to 39 in good health and CMV-seronegative.

The V call is TRBV14, the J call TRBJ2-7; possible D gene TRBD1, 7 bases. Germline loops: CDR1 SGHDN, CDR2 FVKESK. Trimming pared 4 bases from V and 0 bases from J, leaving 16 bases between. The CDR3 loop spans 16 amino acids. CDR3 DNA sequence: TGTGCCAGCAGCCCTTTCGCGGGACAGCCCTCCTACGAGCAGTACTTC. Protein: CASSPFAGQPSYEQYF.

CDR3 region: CASSPSTGGNNQPQHF. The CDR3 nucleotides are TGTGCCAGCTCACCATCGACAGGGGGAAACAATCAGCCCCAGCATTTT. The chain links TRBV18 to TRBJ1-5; 9 bases align to TRBD1. CDR1 is KGHSH and CDR2 is LQKENI in the germline V gene. The CDR3 is 16 residues long. V was clipped by 2 bases and J by 3 bases; unmatched bases: 5.

The chain joins TRBV19 to TRBJ1-4; 8 nucleotides match TRBD1. Trimming took 5 bases from V and 6 from J; bases not matched to a gene: 14. The CDR3 length is 17 residues. CDR1 is LNHDA, CDR2 SQIVND, per germline (reference sequence). CDR3 nucleotides: TGTGCCAGTAGTCTAGGGACAGGAGGTGGTGCGGATGAAAAACTGTTTTTT. Translation: CASSLGTGGGADEKLFF.

The chain recombines TRBV27 with TRBJ1-5; the D gene is possibly TRBD1 (5 bases). CDR3 length: 15 amino acids. Germline-derived CDR1 and CDR2 are MNHEY and SMNVEV (reference sequence). The V gene lost 6 bases and the J gene lost 2 bases, with 14 bases spanning the gap. The CDR3 coding sequence is TGTGCCAGCAGACTGGGGGGGGTCGGCAATCAGCCCCAGCATTTT. It is translated as CASRLGGVGNQPQHF.

The chain has TRBV28 and TRBJ2-3, with 8 nucleotides matching TRBD2. Germline V gene lookup returns CDR1 MDHEN and CDR2 SYDVKM. Trimming at V came to 6 bases and at J to 1 base, leaving 3 bases not matched to a gene. The CDR3 spans 14 residues. CDR3 DNA sequence: TGTGCCAGCAGACGGGGGGGCCGCACAGATACGCAGTATTTT. Protein product: CASRRGGRTDTQYF.

In its sample, this clone was seen once. The gene calls are TRBV6-1 and TRBJ2-2; 7 bases fit TRBD2. V trimming: 4 bases; J trimming: 1 base; junction bases outside the gene matches: 15. The CDR3 length is 19 residues. CDR1 is MNHNS and CDR2 is SASEGT in the germline V gene. The CDR3 reads CASSARREGWNLNTGELFF. In DNA form, the CDR3 reads TGTGCCAGCAGTGCCCGCAGGGAGGGTTGGAACCTGAACACCGGGGAGCTGTTTTTT.

The chain recombines TRBV9 with TRBJ2-7; D is perhaps TRBD2 (6 bases). Germline V gene sequence: CDR1 SGDLS, CDR2 YYNGEE. The CDR3 runs to 17 residues. Deletions cut 0 bases from V and 5 bases from J, with 21 bases between. The CDR3 nucleotides are TGTGCCAGCAGCGTAGGGAGGGAGGTCCTGCCCCCAAACGAGCAGTACTTC. Its translation: CASSVGREVLPPNEQYF. The full variable domain, completed using reference TRBV9 and TRBJ2-7, is DSGVTQTPKHLITATGQRVTLRCSPRSGDLSVYWYQQSLDQGLQFLIQYYNGEERAKGNILERFSAQQFPDLHSELNLSSLELGDSALYFCASSVGREVLPPNEQYFGPGTRLTVT.

This chain links TRBV6-1 with TRBJ2-7; maybe TRBD2 (6 bases). CDR1 and CDR2 from the germline V gene are MNHNS and SASEGT. V was trimmed by 2 bases and J by 2 bases, leaving 10 bases between them. The CDR3 is made up of 14 amino acids. The CDR3 bases are TGTGCCAGCAGTGAACGGGGGTACGCCTACGAGCAGTACTTC. Protein product: CASSERGYAYEQYF.

The chain couples TRBV9 to TRBJ1-3; no definite D call. The germline V gene has CDR1 SGDLS and CDR2 YYNGEE. This CDR3 is built from 15 residues. The V end was cut by 4 bases, the J end by 2 bases, with 13 bases between. The CDR3 protein is CASSPEGTPGNTIYF. CDR3 nucleotides: TGTGCCAGCAGCCCTGAGGGAACCCCTGGAAACACCATATATTTT.

By proportion, this clone is medium-sized. The chain combines TRBV12-5 with TRBJ2-7; tentative D call: TRBD2 (5 bases). The V end was cut by 6 bases, the J end by 3 bases, with 9 bases between. The CDR3 runs to 12 residues. Germline lookup yields CDR1 LGHNT and CDR2 FRNRAP. CDR3 protein: CASGTGVYEQYF. The CDR3, as DNA: TGTGCTAGTGGGACCGGGGTCTACGAGCAGTACTTC. Full variable domain (outside the CDR3, taken from reference TRBV12-5 and TRBJ2-7): DARVTQTPRHKVTEMGQEVTMRCQPILGHNTVFWYRQTMMQGLELLAYFRNRAPLDDSGMPKDRFSAEMPDATLATLKIQPSEPRDSAVYFCASGTGVYEQYFGPGTRLTVT.

The chain joins TRBV18 to TRBJ1-6, with D possibly matching TRBD1 (6 bases). The V end lost 2 bases, the J end lost 3 bases, and 11 bases lay between the germline ends. The CDR3 totals 16 residues. CDR1 and CDR2 from the germline V gene are KGHSH and LQKENI. For the CDR3, the DNA is TGTGCCAGCTCACCAATTGCACAGGGCTATAATTCACCCCTCCACTTT. Its translation: CASSPIAQGYNSPLHF.

V usage is TRBV6-6 and J usage is TRBJ1-1, with D maybe TRBD1 (6 bases). The germline V gene encodes CDR1 MNHNY and CDR2 SVGAGI (reference sequence). This CDR3 comprises 16 residues. V lost 11 bases and J 2 bases, leaving 24 bases between the germline ends. In DNA form, the CDR3 reads TGTGCCGGGGAACTCCGAAACGGACAGTCAAACACTGAAGCTTTCTTT. This sequence encodes CAGELRNGQSNTEAFF.

The rearrangement uses TRBV5-1 and TRBJ2-2, with a weak D call TRBD2 (6 bases). The CDR3 extends over 12 amino acids. Trimming took off 10 bases at V and 5 bases at J, with 12 bases between the two ends. Germline V gene lookup returns CDR1 SGHRS and CDR2 YFSETQ. CDR3 region: CASDGRTGELFF. CDR3 coding DNA: TGCGCCTCCGATGGGAGGACCGGGGAGCTGTTTTTT.

The chain recombines TRBV18 with TRBJ1-1, with D tentatively TRBD1 (5 bases). Trimming left V 3 bases short and J 0 bases short, with 11 bases between. Germline CDR1 KGHSH, CDR2 LQKENI. The CDR3 sequence is 15 residues long. CDR3 nucleotides: TGTGCCAGCTCACCGAACAGGCGAATGAACACTGAAGCTTTCTTT. It translates to CASSPNRRMNTEAFF.

The chain joins TRBV11-2 to TRBJ2-5; D gene uncertain. Germline CDR1 is SGHAT and CDR2 is FQNNGV. Deletions cut 3 bases from V and 4 bases from J, with 12 bases between. This CDR3 is built from 14 residues. The CDR3 is CASSFRSLGETQYF. CDR3 sequence (DNA): TGTGCCAGCAGCTTCCGGAGCTTAGGAGAGACCCAGTACTTC.

The rearrangement links TRBV10-2 to TRBJ2-7, with TRBD1 identical over 8 bases. The germline gives CDR1 WSHSY, CDR2 SAAADI. The junction had 8 bases not matched to a gene; V was cut back by 5 bases and J by 5 bases. This CDR3 is 14 amino acids long. The CDR3 coding sequence is TGCGCCAGCAGTCCCTTGCAGGGGGCGAACGAGCAGTACTTC. This codes for CASSPLQGANEQYF.

The table lists this clone with a count of one. This chain uses TRBV7-8 with TRBJ1-5; no firm D call. From germline, CDR1 is SGHVS and CDR2 FQNEAQ. The CDR3 covers 15 residues. The V and J ends lost 0 bases and 3 bases respectively, with 9 bases between them. The CDR3 reads CASSLAVQFNQPQHF. In DNA form, the CDR3 reads TGTGCCAGCAGCTTAGCGGTCCAGTTCAATCAGCCCCAGCATTTT.